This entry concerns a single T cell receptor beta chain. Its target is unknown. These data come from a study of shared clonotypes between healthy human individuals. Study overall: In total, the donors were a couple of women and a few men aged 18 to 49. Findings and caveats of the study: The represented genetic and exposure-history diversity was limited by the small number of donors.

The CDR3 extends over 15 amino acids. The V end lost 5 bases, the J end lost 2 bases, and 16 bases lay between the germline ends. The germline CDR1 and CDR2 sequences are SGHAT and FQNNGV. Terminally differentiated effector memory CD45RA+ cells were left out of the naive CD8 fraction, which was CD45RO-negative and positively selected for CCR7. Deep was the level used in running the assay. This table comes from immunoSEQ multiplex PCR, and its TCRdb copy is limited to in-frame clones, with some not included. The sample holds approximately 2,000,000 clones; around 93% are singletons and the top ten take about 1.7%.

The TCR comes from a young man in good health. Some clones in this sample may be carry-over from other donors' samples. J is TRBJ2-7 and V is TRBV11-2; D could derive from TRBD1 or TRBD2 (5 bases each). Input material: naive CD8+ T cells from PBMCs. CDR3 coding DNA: TGTGCCAGCAGCATCTCGGGTGAGGGGACCTACGAGCAGTACTTC. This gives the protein CASSISGEGTYEQYF.